This T cell receptor (beta chain) is drawn from a study of T cell repertoires in cytomegalovirus infection (dated by TCRdb to the late 2010s). Background for the entire study: The peptide stimulations were aimed at well-studied HLA-B-restricted epitopes as well as recently identified HLA-C-restricted CMV epitopes, whose presentation resists viral immunomodulation. Donor HLA type was relevant to the analysis, as public TCR beta signatures indicated carriage of CMV infection together with the matching HLA type.

According to the study, the label for this sample's treatment or condition signals: in vitro stimulation with specific CMV peptide epitopes to enrich CMV-specific T cells. What the study reported, not specific to this receptor: The ex vivo response was dominated by HLA-C-restricted CMV-specific TCR beta clonotypes, and the single most frequent clonotype in two of eight donors was supplied by these HLA-C-restricted clonotypes. In both this cohort and an independent approximately 350-donor cohort, the cumulative frequency of public TCR beta family members distinguished carriers of CMV infection plus the relevant HLA type.

The sample was run on an Illumina HiSeq 1500. In-frame beta chains were kept once TCRdb had trimmed the public reads at Q25 with fastp and called clones with MiXCR. Every distinct CDR3 protein forms one entry, paired with its most common genes and DNA. Present in this sample are some 920,000 distinct CDR3 sequences, around 32% of which were seen just once. Together, the top ten hold about an eighth of the sample. As for this clonotype: Its antigen is unknown. Base qualities were left out, and no much larger clone turns up one base away.

The sample here was cultured CD8+ T cells from PBMCs, taken from culture after CMV antigen stimulation. This TCR came from a human donor in good health (CMV status not recorded). Some clones in this sample may be carry-over from other donors' samples.

The nucleotides are TGTGCCAGCAGCCTATCCGACAGGGACTACACCTTC. The translation is CASSLSDRDYTF. Recombination linked TRBV7-9 to TRBJ1-2; TRBD1 lines up with 7 middle nucleotides. Including cysteine and phenylalanine, the CDR3 has 12 amino acids. This entry keeps only the CDR3 DNA: 36 bases, framed from base 1. V has 5 bases trimmed and J has 10 bases trimmed; junction bases matching no gene number 7. CDR1 and CDR2 were assigned from the germline V gene (reference sequence) as SEHNR and FQNEAQ.